These 2 T cell receptor beta chains share one sample of origin, sequenced in a study of vaccination and CD4 T cells after COVID-19. Treatment reported: approximately nine-day PBMC culture with coronavirus spike peptide pools or control peptides (ViraFEST assay). CD4+ T cells that had been cultured provided DNA sequenced with the Oncomine TCR Beta short-read assay. One entry per CDR3 protein results from TCRdb running MiXCR on the PCR reads. The table has some 9,500 distinct CDR3 sequences, roughly 50% seen once. No antigens are known for them. The source material was CD4+ T cells from blood, cultured in vitro. The receptors were sampled from a human donor who had recovered from COVID-19.

The rearrangement links TRBV7-6 to TRBJ2-2; the D gene is possibly TRBD2 (5 bases). With 5 bases removed from V and 8 bases from J, the gap between germline ends came to 21 bases. CDR1 and CDR2 from the germline V gene are SGHVS and FNYEAQ. The CDR3 totals 16 residues. CDR3 in DNA: TGTGCCAGCAGCCAAGGTTGGGCAGCGGACGGGGGGGAGCTGTTTTTT. Protein sequence: CASSQGWAADGGELFF.

The rearrangement links TRBV20-1 to TRBJ1-5, with 7 nucleotides matching TRBD1. Germline-derived CDR1 and CDR2 are DFQATT and SNEGSKA (reference sequence). The CDR3 totals 13 residues. Unmatched junction bases numbered 6, after V lost 6 bases and J lost 4 bases. CDR3 sequence reads: CSAGGQQNQPQHF. In DNA form, the CDR3 reads TGCAGTGCGGGGGGACAGCAGAATCAGCCCCAGCATTTT.